Listed below are T cell receptor beta chains from one sample, sequenced in a study of blood T cell repertoires in COVID-19. Here immunoSEQ multiplex PCR was the method, and the copy in TCRdb shows in-frame clones only, minus some. The sample has under 300,000 clones, 85% to 90% seen once. Sample: PBMCs or T cells enriched from blood (not recorded which). The receptors come from a young woman who had recovered from COVID-19. Each CDR3 is given with its conserved first and last residue. The order of the fields is V gene, clone size, D gene, J gene, CDR3 DNA, CDR3 protein. The D gene is left open where the match is weak. Clone size appears in some rows only: once, few, many, or a class for an expanded clone.

>TRBV6-2/TRBV6-3|-|-|TRBJ2-2
TGTGCCAGCAGTTACCCCTCGGACAGTTCCGGGGAGCTGTTTTTT
CASSYPSDSSGELFF
>TRBV10-3|-|TRBD1|TRBJ2-7
TGTGCCATCAGTGAAGGGACAGGCGTTTCCCCAACGGGTGGCGAGCAGTACTTC
CAISEGTGVSPTGGEQYF
>TRBV15|-|TRBD1|TRBJ2-7
TGTGCCACCAGCAGAGATCAGGGGGACGAGCAGTACTTC
CATSRDQGDEQYF
>TRBV29-1|-|-|TRBJ2-3
TGCAGCGTTGAAGTTTCGTCTAGCACAGATACGCAGTATTTT
CSVEVSSSTDTQYF
>TRBV30|-|-|TRBJ1-2
TGTGCCTTGCGGGATCTTGGGGTCGATGGCTACACCTTC
CALRDLGVDGYTF
>TRBV30|once|-|TRBJ2-7
TGTGCCTGGAGTTCCCCGGCCTACGAGCAGTACTTC
CAWSSPAYEQYF
>TRBV4-1|-|-|TRBJ1-2
TGCGCCAGCAGCCTAACGGACAGTGACTATGGCTACACCTTC
CASSLTDSDYGYTF
>TRBV13|-|TRBD2|TRBJ2-3
TGTGCCAGCAGCTCGAGACTAGCGGCGAGCACAGATACGCAGTATTTT
CASSSRLAASTDTQYF
>TRBV5-6|-|-|TRBJ1-1
TGTGCCAGCAGCTGGCCCCCAACTCGGGGCACTGAAGCTTTCTTT
CASSWPPTRGTEAFF
>TRBV29-1|-|-|TRBJ2-5
TGCAGCGTTCGAAGAGACACTCTTGAGGAGACCCAGTACTTC
CSVRRDTLEETQYF
>TRBV6-5|-|-|TRBJ1-1
TGTGCCAGCAGTCCTCCGGGGGGCGGGATGGCTTTCTTT
CASSPPGGGMAFF
>TRBV7-2|-|-|TRBJ2-2
TGTGCCAGCAGCTCAAGGGGTAGGACCGGGGAGCTGTTTTTT
CASSSRGRTGELFF
>TRBV15|-|-|TRBJ2-2
TGTGCCACCAGCAGAGATTCGGCGGGAAACACCGGGGAGCTGTTTTTT
CATSRDSAGNTGELFF
>TRBV11-3|-|TRBD1|TRBJ2-3
TGTGCCAGCAGCTTGGGACAGGGGGAAGCAGATACGCAGTATTTT
CASSLGQGEADTQYF
>TRBV5-1|once|-|TRBJ1-1
TGCGCCAGCAGCGGGAGCTGGGACACTGAAGCTTTCTTT
CASSGSWDTEAFF
>TRBV19|-|-|TRBJ1-2
TGTGCCAGTAGTATAGCTTCGGGGCAGGGAGGGCATGGCTACACCTTC
CASSIASGQGGHGYTF
>TRBV18|-|-|TRBJ1-6
TGTGCCAGCTCACACAAAGACGGAGATTCACCCCTCCACTTT
CASSHKDGDSPLHF
>TRBV24-1|-|-|TRBJ2-2
TGTGCCACCAGTGATTTGGGGAGGATCAGGAACACCGGGGAGCTGTTTTTT
CATSDLGRIRNTGELFF
>TRBV7-6|few|TRBD1|TRBJ2-5
TGTGCCAGCAGCCCGCATAAGGACAGGGCGCAAGAGACCCAGTACTTC
CASSPHKDRAQETQYF
>TRBV11-2|-|-|TRBJ2-7
TGTGCCAGCAGCCCAACCCCGGGAACAGGGTCCTACGAGCAGTACTTC
CASSPTPGTGSYEQYF
>TRBV6-5|-|TRBD1|TRBJ2-7
TGTGCCAGCAGCACAGGGGTCTACGAGCAGTACTTC
CASSTGVYEQYF
>TRBV4-1|-|-|TRBJ1-6
TGCGCCAGCAGCCAAGGAGGGGAGGGCTATAATTCACCCCTCCACTTT
CASSQGGEGYNSPLHF
>TRBV7-8|-|-|TRBJ1-2
TGTGCCAGCAGCTCGAACAGGGATCTTTGGTATGGCTACACCTTC
CASSSNRDLWYGYTF
>TRBV5-1|-|-|TRBJ2-1
TGCGCCAGCAGCTTGGGGGACTCATACAATGAGCAGTTCTTC
CASSLGDSYNEQFF
>TRBV19|-|TRBD1|TRBJ1-5
TGTGCCAGTAGTACGACAGGGGGGAGCAATCAGCCCCAGCATTTT
CASSTTGGSNQPQHF
>TRBV29-1|-|TRBD2|TRBJ2-1
TGCAGCGTTGCCGCGGGGGACCTCTACAATGAGCAGTTCTTC
CSVAAGDLYNEQFF
>TRBV2|-|-|TRBJ1-4
TGTGCCAGCAGGCGGCATAATGAAAAACTGTTTTTT
CASRRHNEKLFF
>TRBV5-5|-|TRBD2|TRBJ2-1
TGTGCCAGCAGCAATCTAGCGGGGGGGAACAATGAGCAGTTCTTC
CASSNLAGGNNEQFF
>TRBV29-1|-|TRBD1|TRBJ1-1
TGCAGCGTTCGGACAGGGAGGACTGAAGCTTTCTTT
CSVRTGRTEAFF
>TRBV9|-|TRBD2|TRBJ2-1
TGTGCCAGCAGCACAAGACTAGCGGGGGAGACCTACAATGAGCAGTTCTTC
CASSTRLAGETYNEQFF
>TRBV10-1|-|-|TRBJ2-3
TGCGCCAGCATTCTCGTTAGCGGCAGCACAGATACGCAGTATTTT
CASILVSGSTDTQYF
>TRBV7-3|-|-|TRBJ1-2
TGTGCCAGCAGCTTCGACAGAGAATATGGCTACACCTTC
CASSFDREYGYTF
>TRBV7-7|-|-|TRBJ2-5
TGTGCTAGCTCCACTTCGGGTCGACAAGAGACCCAGTACTTC
CASSTSGRQETQYF
>TRBV5-1|-|TRBD1|TRBJ2-5
TGCGCCAGCAGCTTGTTCCAACGGACAGGGGAAGGTAAGGAGGAGACCCAGTACTTC
CASSLFQRTGEGKEETQYF
>TRBV6-4|once|-|TRBJ1-6
TGTGCCAGCAGTGACGGCAGGGGTGCTTCACCCCTCCACTTT
CASSDGRGASPLHF
>TRBV5-1|-|TRBD2|TRBJ2-7
TGCGCCAGCAGCCTACCACGGGACTACACCTACGAGCAGTACTTC
CASSLPRDYTYEQYF
>TRBV4-1|-|-|TRBJ1-1
TGCGCCAGCAGCCAAGCCTTTTCGCGACAAGAAGCTTTCTTT
CASSQAFSRQEAFF
>TRBV9|-|TRBD2|TRBJ2-5
TGTGCCAGCAGCCCCGAGGGAGGGCCAGAGACCCAGTACTTC
CASSPEGGPETQYF
>TRBV5-1|few|-|TRBJ2-1
TGCGCCAGCAGCTTGGCGACTATCAGCTCCTACAATGAGCAGTTCTTC
CASSLATISSYNEQFF
>TRBV4-2|once|TRBD1|TRBJ2-3
TGTGCCAGCAGCCGGGATAGGGACAGGGGTATTTCAGATACGCAGTATTTT
CASSRDRDRGISDTQYF
>TRBV5-1|-|TRBD1|TRBJ1-2
TGCGCCAGCAGCCCACGACAGGGTCCCTATGGCTACACCTTC
CASSPRQGPYGYTF
>TRBV11-2|-|-|TRBJ1-6
TGTGCCAGCAGCCTCACAAACTATAATTCACCCCTCCACTTT
CASSLTNYNSPLHF